The present TCR beta chain was sequenced within a study of T cells after yellow fever vaccination. About the research overall: SMART-Seq v4 Ultra Low Input prepared libraries from low-cell fractions.

TCRdb reanalysed the 5' RACE reads using MiXCR and keeps one entry per CDR3 protein. This sample carries under 250,000 distinct CDR3 sequences, 6.9% of them seen once, and the ten largest clones take about 0.9%. Deletions cut 0 bases from V and 9 bases from J, with 18 bases between. Germline V CDR1 and CDR2: SGHNT, YYREEE (reference sequence). The CDR3 is 15 residues long. The V gene is TRBV5-4, the J gene TRBJ1-2; D is unresolved. This specimen consisted of CD4+ T cells sorted from PBMCs, obtained 15 days after the yellow fever booster vaccination. The sequence was collected from a man between 25 and 39 years old who received the YFV17D yellow fever vaccine. CDR3 residues: CASSLDFPRTDSYTF. In DNA form, the CDR3 reads TGTGCCAGCAGCTTGGATTTTCCGAGGACGGATAGCTACACCTTC.